One sample yielded the 29 T cell receptor beta chains listed below, sequenced in a study of blood T cells in healthy people across ages. The second PCR ran about 6 to 11 cycles with a sample-barcoded 5' primer and J-beta primers. One entry per CDR3 protein, called by TCRdb with MiXCR from the 5' RACE reads. The table shows roughly 700,000 distinct CDR3 sequences, with roughly 32% occurring only once. The source material was blood. All receptors derive from a woman older than 75 in good health.

V is TRBV6-6 and J is TRBJ1-1, with D maybe TRBD1 (6 bases). Germline V gene lookup returns CDR1 MNHNY and CDR2 SVGAGI (reference sequence). Between the trimmed V and J ends, which lost 5 bases and 3 bases, there was a span of 13 bases. The CDR3 has 14 amino acids. CDR3 loop: CASSRGARDTEAFF. CDR3 bases: TGTGCCAGCAGTAGGGGGGCCAGGGACACTGAAGCTTTCTTT.

This clonotype occurred once. The chain links TRBV20-1 to TRBJ2-4, with D possibly TRBD1 on 5 matching bases. Judging by the DNA end, TRBJ2-7 fits better; the J call may be wrong. The CDR3 has 13 amino acids. Germline assignment: CDR1 DFQATT and CDR2 SNEGSKA (reference sequence). CDR3 protein: CSAWWQGNNEQYF. The CDR3 bases are TGCAGTGCCTGGTGGCAGGGTAATAACGAGCAGTACTTC.

In its sample, this clonotype ranks as medium-sized (0.01 to 0.1%). The V call is TRBV7-9, the J call TRBJ2-1; 8 bases line up with TRBD1. From germline, CDR1 is SEHNR and CDR2 FQNEAQ (reference sequence). Trimming at V came to 7 bases and at J to 0 bases, leaving 14 bases not matched to a gene. The CDR3 consists of 18 residues. The CDR3 is CASKGQGMAGHSYNEQFF. The CDR3, as DNA: TGTGCCAGCAAAGGACAGGGCATGGCGGGGCACTCCTACAATGAGCAGTTCTTC. Combining the CDR3 with reference TRBV7-9 and TRBJ2-1 gives the whole variable domain DTGVSQNPRHKITKRGQNVTFRCDPISEHNRLYWYRQTLGQGPEFLTYFQNEAQLEKSRLLSDRFSAERPKGSFSTLEIQRTEQGDSAMYLCASKGQGMAGHSYNEQFFGPGTRLTVL.

The rearrangement joins TRBV5-5 to TRBJ1-1; D is possibly TRBD1 (5 bases). The length of the CDR3 is 15 residues. V lost 2 bases and J 6 bases, leaving 17 bases between the germline ends. Germline-derived CDR1 and CDR2 are SGHKS and YYEKEE (reference sequence). The CDR3 is CASSFGTGSFAEAFF. CDR3 DNA sequence: TGTGCCAGCAGCTTCGGGACGGGCAGTTTCGCTGAAGCTTTCTTT.

The sample holds a few counts of this clonotype. V is TRBV21-1 and J is TRBJ1-2. TRBV21-1 represents a pseudogene. The CDR3 is 13 amino acids. CDR3 nucleotide sequence: TGTGCCGCTCCCACCCTCGAGGACTATGGCTACACCTTC. Amino acid sequence: CAAPTLEDYGYTF.

As concerns this clonotype: A much bigger clone sits one base away, suggesting this may be a read error. The chain combines TRBV6-6 with TRBJ2-1, with a weak D call TRBD2 (6 bases). The CDR3 covers 17 residues. Trimming took off 0 bases at V and 0 bases at J, with 12 bases between the two ends. Germline V CDR1 and CDR2: MNHNY, SVGAGI (reference sequence). DNA of the CDR3: TGTGCCAGCAGTTACTCAGGAGGGATGGGCTCCTACAATGAGCAGTTCTTC. Translating gives CASSYSGGMGSYNEQFF.

The chain couples TRBV20-1 to TRBJ1-2; the D gene is possibly TRBD1 (6 bases). Trimming took off 6 bases at V and 8 bases at J, with 16 bases between the two ends. CDR3 size: 12 residues. The germline V gene encodes CDR1 DFQATT and CDR2 SNEGSKA (reference sequence). CDR3 protein: CSALRDNQGYTF. Written as DNA, the CDR3 is TGCAGTGCCCTACGGGACAATCAGGGCTACACCTTC.

The J gene is TRBJ1-6, the V gene TRBV7-2, with D uncertain. The CDR3 runs 15 residues. Trimming left V 4 bases short and J 8 bases short, with 15 bases between. Per germline, CDR1 SGHTA and CDR2 FQGNSA. CDR3 sequence reads: CASSSQSTFYSPLHF. CDR3 sequence (DNA): TGTGCCAGCAGCTCCCAGTCTACTTTCTATTCACCCCTCCACTTT. The full variable domain, completed using reference TRBV7-2 and TRBJ1-6, is GAGVSQSPSNKVTEKGKDVELRCDPISGHTALYWYRQSLGQGLEFLIYFQGNSAPDKSGLPSDRFSAERTGGSVSTLTIQRTQQEDSAVYLCASSSQSTFYSPLHFGNGTRLTVT.

Ten or more counts support this clonotype. The V and J genes are TRBV20-1 and TRBJ2-3; TRBD2 matches at 9 bases. Germline loops: CDR1 DFQATT, CDR2 SNEGSKA (reference sequence). The J segment lost 5 bases and the V segment lost 6 bases, leaving 9 bases of the junction unmatched. CDR3 length equals 14 residues. The CDR3: CSARPSGVQDTQYF. In nucleotides, the CDR3 is TGCAGTGCACGACCTAGCGGGGTCCAAGATACGCAGTATTTT.

This clonotype was counted only a few times. The chain's CDR3 is CASSPGTGGFSNQPQHF. The CDR3 region has the DNA TGTGCCAGCTCACCCGGGACAGGGGGCTTTAGCAATCAGCCCCAGCATTTT. This chain uses TRBV18 with TRBJ1-5, with 12 bases aligning to TRBD1. The V gene's germline CDR1 is KGHSH and CDR2 LQKENI. This CDR3 is built from 17 residues. Trimming removed 3 bases from V and 0 bases from J; junction bases left unmatched: 3. Using reference TRBV18 and TRBJ1-5 for the parts outside the CDR3, the full variable domain is NAGVMQNPRHLVRRRGQEARLRCSPMKGHSHVYWYRQLPEEGLKFMVYLQKENIIDESGMPKERFSAEFPKEGPSILRIQQVVRGDSAAYFCASSPGTGGFSNQPQHFGDGTRLSIL.

This chain connects TRBV7-2 to TRBJ2-4, with 7 bases fitting TRBD2. The CDR3 is 17 amino acids. The V segment lost 2 bases and the J segment 0 bases; nucleotides outside the gene matches: 7. The V gene's germline CDR1 is SGHTA and CDR2 FQGNSA. The CDR3 nucleotides read TGTGCCAGCAGCTTATGGCGGGGGACTCTAGCCAAAAACATTCAGTACTTC. Its translation: CASSLWRGTLAKNIQYF.

A word on this clonotype: Being one base from a much bigger clone, this may be a read error. V usage is TRBV9 and J usage is TRBJ2-1, with 11 bases aligning to TRBD2. The germline CDR1 and CDR2 sequences are SGDLS and YYNGEE. The CDR3 contains 16 residues. V gave up 3 bases and J gave up 8 bases; unmatched junction bases: 10. This chain's CDR3 is CASSAPSGGLGDEQFF. CDR3 coding DNA: TGTGCCAGCAGCGCACCTAGCGGGGGGCTTGGCGATGAGCAGTTCTTC.

A note on this clonotype: A much more abundant neighbour one base away suggests this may be a read error. This sequence joins TRBV5-1 and TRBJ2-5; D unresolved. The CDR3 runs to 14 residues. V was trimmed by 0 bases and J by 4 bases, leaving 10 bases between them. Germline CDR1 reads SGHRS; CDR2 reads YFSETQ. The CDR3 nucleotides are TGCGCCAGCAGCTTGGGATCTCAGCGAGAGACCCAGTACTTC. This gives the protein CASSLGSQRETQYF.

This clonotype was counted at least ten times. The CDR3 region is CASSSRQGVETQYF. As DNA, the CDR3 is TGTGCCAGCAGCTCCCGACAGGGCGTGGAGACCCAGTACTTC. The chain couples TRBV11-3 to TRBJ2-5; TRBD1 matches at 7 bases. CDR1 and CDR2 from the germline V gene are SGHNT and YENEEA. The CDR3 is 14 amino acids. Trimming cost V 4 bases and J 5 bases; bases outside gene matches: 7.

A note on this clonotype: This may come from a read error, since a much larger clone is one base off. The V and J genes are TRBV20-1 and TRBJ2-3; 7 positions match TRBD2. The germline CDR1 and CDR2 sequences are DFQATT and SNEGSKA (reference sequence). CDR3 size: 15 residues. Losses at the gene ends were 0 bases for V and 2 bases for J; bases not matched to a gene: 5. CDR3 sequence reads: CSARDGRTYTDTQYF. The CDR3 DNA reads as TGCAGTGCTAGAGACGGGAGGACTTACACAGATACGCAGTATTTT.

This clonotype was counted many times. The chain employs TRBV7-2 and TRBJ2-3, with 12 bases identical to TRBD2. This CDR3 region has 16 residues. Germline-derived CDR1 and CDR2 are SGHTA and FQGNSA. The ends lost 6 bases at V and 6 bases at J; junction bases unmatched: 10. The CDR3 here is CASSQLAGGPADTQYF. In nucleotides, the CDR3 is TGTGCCAGCAGTCAACTAGCGGGGGGCCCCGCGGATACGCAGTATTTT. Looking up the rest from reference TRBV7-2 and TRBJ2-3 gives the full variable domain: GAGVSQSPSNKVTEKGKDVELRCDPISGHTALYWYRQSLGQGLEFLIYFQGNSAPDKSGLPSDRFSAERTGGSVSTLTIQRTQQEDSAVYLCASSQLAGGPADTQYFGPGTRLTVL.

About this clonotype itself: A read error may account for a junction end that differs from germline. The chain uses TRBV11-1 and TRBJ1-1, with 8 bases aligning to TRBD1. The germline CDR1 and CDR2 sequences are SGHAT and FQDESV (reference sequence). This CDR3 has 17 residues. CDR3 residues: CANSTNQGAAGETEAFF. The CDR3 DNA reads TGTGCCAACAGCACGAACCAGGGGGCGGCGGGGGAAACTGAAGCTTTCTTT.

The sample holds many counts of this clonotype. The chain links TRBV20-1 to TRBJ2-1; possible D gene TRBD2, 6 bases. This CDR3 has 15 residues. Looked up from germline, CDR1 is DFQATT and CDR2 is SNEGSKA (reference sequence). The germline V and J ends were trimmed by 3 bases and 0 bases, with 12 bases remaining between them. CDR3 nucleotide sequence: TGCAGTGCTAGTTTTGCGGGGAGCTCCTACAATGAGCAGTTCTTC. Residues: CSASFAGSSYNEQFF.

This clonotype was detected ten times or more. The chain joins TRBV7-2 to TRBJ2-7, with 9 bases matching TRBD1. V gave up 5 bases and J gave up 3 bases; unmatched junction bases: 8. The CDR3 sequence is 15 residues long. The germline CDR1 and CDR2 sequences are SGHTA and FQGNSA. In DNA form, the CDR3 reads TGTGCCAGCAGCACAACCGGGACAGGGAACTACGAGCAGTACTTC. It codes for CASSTTGTGNYEQYF. Drawing the rest from reference TRBV7-2 and TRBJ2-7, the complete variable domain is GAGVSQSPSNKVTEKGKDVELRCDPISGHTALYWYRQSLGQGLEFLIYFQGNSAPDKSGLPSDRFSAERTGGSVSTLTIQRTQQEDSAVYLCASSTTGTGNYEQYFGPGTRLTVT.

Ten or more counts support this clonotype. The gene calls are TRBV5-1 and TRBJ2-3; 10 positions match TRBD2. With 4 bases clipped from V and 6 bases from J, the junction kept 14 bases outside the gene matches. Germline values: CDR1 SGHRS, CDR2 YFSETQ. The CDR3 is 17 amino acids. The CDR3 DNA reads TGCGCCAGCAGCCGGACGGGCCCTAGCGGGGGTGTCGATACGCAGTATTTT. Protein sequence: CASSRTGPSGGVDTQYF. Full variable domain (outside the CDR3, taken from reference TRBV5-1 and TRBJ2-3): KAGVTQTPRYLIKTRGQQVTLSCSPISGHRSVSWYQQTPGQGLQFLFEYFSETQRNKGNFPGRFSGRQFSNSRSEMNVSTLELGDSALYLCASSRTGPSGGVDTQYFGPGTRLTVL.

This clonotype has a count of ten or more. The gene calls are TRBV4-3 and TRBJ1-2; no definite D call. Germline V lookup: CDR1 LGHNA, CDR2 YSLEER. V lost 1 base to trimming and J lost 4 bases, with 10 bases between them. The CDR3 runs to 14 residues. CDR3 loop: CASSQAGLIYGYTF. The CDR3 DNA sequence: TGCGCCAGCAGCCAAGCGGGATTGATCTATGGCTACACCTTC.

This clonotype was seen many times. This chain connects TRBV7-9 to TRBJ2-7; D is unclear. Germline V gene sequence: CDR1 SEHNR, CDR2 FQNEAQ (reference sequence). The length of the CDR3 is 14 residues. Trimming removed 4 bases at V and 5 bases at J, with 15 bases between. DNA of the CDR3: TGTGCCAGCAGCTCCCAACGATTTTGGAACGAGCAGTACTTC. Its protein product is CASSSQRFWNEQYF. The full variable domain, its missing parts supplied by reference TRBV7-9 and TRBJ2-7, is DTGVSQNPRHKITKRGQNVTFRCDPISEHNRLYWYRQTLGQGPEFLTYFQNEAQLEKSRLLSDRFSAERPKGSFSTLEIQRTEQGDSAMYLCASSSQRFWNEQYFGPGTRLTVT.

This rearrangement joins TRBV7-2 to TRBJ2-5; a weak D match, TRBD2 (5 bases). Germline loops: CDR1 SGHTA, CDR2 FQGNSA. The CDR3 runs 14 residues. Trimming pared 5 bases from V and 4 bases from J, leaving 14 bases between. The CDR3 is CASSPNPGVETQYF. The CDR3 region has the DNA TGTGCCAGCAGCCCGAACCCCGGGGTAGAGACCCAGTACTTC.

The chain couples TRBV20-1 to TRBJ1-4; 7 bases map to TRBD1. Trimming at V came to 2 bases and at J to 4 bases, leaving 10 bases not matched to a gene. The CDR3 contains 16 residues. Looked up from germline, CDR1 is DFQATT and CDR2 is SNEGSKA (reference sequence). CDR3 nucleotide sequence: TGCAGTGCTAGACGCAGGGGGGGGCTTGATAATGAAAAACTGTTTTTT. Encoded protein: CSARRRGGLDNEKLFF.

A note on this clonotype: A much larger clone lies a single base off, so this may be a read error. The chain recombines TRBV10-3 with TRBJ1-1; TRBD1 matches at 8 bases. This CDR3 is built from 13 residues. Germline V gene sequence: CDR1 ENHRY, CDR2 SYGVKD. After removal of 11 bases from V and 1 base from J, the junction contained 6 bases not matched to a gene. CDR3 DNA: TGTGCCGCGAAAGGACAGGGGAACACTGAAGCTTTCTTT. It specifies CAAKGQGNTEAFF.

This clonotype was recorded many times. A much bigger clone sits one base away, suggesting this may be a read error. The chain couples TRBV9 to TRBJ1-2; D gene ambiguous. CDR1 is SGDLS and CDR2 is YYNGEE in the germline V gene. The CDR3 is 12 amino acids. The CDR3 loop reads CVSSVDNYGYTF. CDR3 bases: TGTGTCAGCAGCGTAGACAACTATGGCTACACCTTC.

The sample holds many counts of this clonotype. This chain joins TRBV7-2 and TRBJ2-7; maybe TRBD1 (7 bases). CDR1 and CDR2 from the germline V gene are SGHTA and FQGNSA. The CDR3 sequence is 16 residues long. V lost 5 bases to trimming and J lost 4 bases, with 21 bases between them. CDR3 bases: TGTGCCAGCAGCCGGATAAAAGGCGGGACAGCATACGAGCAGTACTTC. Its translation: CASSRIKGGTAYEQYF.

This clonotype was counted ten times or more. This chain connects TRBV30 to TRBJ1-2; TRBD1 might be the D (5 bases). V lost 8 bases and J lost 4, with 14 bases in between. The CDR3 runs to 12 residues. Germline V gene sequence: CDR1 GTSNPN, CDR2 SVGIG (reference sequence). CDR3 nucleotide sequence: TGTGCCGTCTCAGGGTCTGGCTATGGCTACACCTTC. Encoded protein: CAVSGSGYGYTF.

J is TRBJ1-2 and V is TRBV5-1, with a possible D match to TRBD1 (5 bases). Germline V gene sequence: CDR1 SGHRS, CDR2 YFSETQ. There are 15 residues in the CDR3. V was shortened by 1 base and J by 6 bases, with 16 bases between the two germline ends. CDR3 DNA sequence: TGCGCCAGCAGCTTGCCGGCAGGGCGTAATCATGGCTACACCTTC. Protein product: CASSLPAGRNHGYTF. The whole variable domain, filled in from reference TRBV5-1 and TRBJ1-2, reads KAGVTQTPRYLIKTRGQQVTLSCSPISGHRSVSWYQQTPGQGLQFLFEYFSETQRNKGNFPGRFSGRQFSNSRSEMNVSTLELGDSALYLCASSLPAGRNHGYTFGSGTRLTVV.